The rows below give T cell receptor beta chains drawn from one sample of a study of glioma-infiltrating T cells after dendritic cell vaccination. Data came from immunoSEQ multiplex PCR; TCRdb stores just in-frame clones and leaves some out. This table holds approximately 93,000 clones, 85% found once. This sample comprised blood, obtained after dendritic cell vaccination. These receptors all come from a human donor with glioblastoma. The CDR3 runs from the conserved cysteine through the conserved F or W. D genes are given only for firm matches. The size of a clone is reported for some rows only, either as once, few or many, or as a class for expanded clones.

v_call	j_call	d_call	clone_size	cdr3_nt	cdr3_aa
TRBV5-8	TRBJ2-2	TRBD2	once	TGTGCCAGCAGCTTGCCAGCGGGAGTGCTTACCGGGGAGCTGTTTTTT	CASSLPAGVLTGELFF
TRBV9	TRBJ1-1	.	.	TGTGCCAGCAGCGTAGTTAGAGGGAACACTGAAGCTTTCTTT	CASSVVRGNTEAFF
TRBV2	TRBJ1-2	TRBD1	.	TGTGCCAGCAAGATGACAGGGGAAAACGGCTACACCTTC	CASKMTGENGYTF
TRBV6-5	TRBJ1-5	.	.	TGTGCCAGCAGTTTGGACAGATATCAGCCCCAGCATTTT	CASSLDRYQPQHF
TRBV4-1	TRBJ2-3	TRBD2	.	TGCGCCAGCAGCCAAAAGCCGGGACTAGCGGGAGGGGGTACGCAGTATTTT	CASSQKPGLAGGGTQYF
TRBV29-1	TRBJ2-1	TRBD1	.	TGCAGCGTTGGTTCGGGACAGGTAAAGGATGAGCAGTTCTTC	CSVGSGQVKDEQFF
TRBV5-1	TRBJ1-5	.	.	TGCGCCAGCAGCTTGGGCCTACAGGAGAATCAGCCCCAGCATTTT	CASSLGLQENQPQHF
TRBV10-2	TRBJ2-5	TRBD2	.	TGCGCCAGCAGGACTAGCGTGAATACCCGAGAGACCCAGTACTTC	CASRTSVNTRETQYF
TRBV5-6	TRBJ2-1	TRBD2	few	TGTGCCAGCAGCTTTGGACTAGCGGGAGGACTCAATGAGCAGTTCTTC	CASSFGLAGGLNEQFF
TRBV5-1	TRBJ2-7	TRBD1	.	TGCGCCAGCAGCTTTGGTCCAGGGGGCCTCACCTACGAGCAGTACTTC	CASSFGPGGLTYEQYF
TRBV7-2	TRBJ2-1	TRBD2	.	TGTGCCAGCAGCTCCTTAGCGGGAAGGCTCAATGAGCAGTTCTTC	CASSSLAGRLNEQFF
TRBV28	TRBJ2-3	TRBD2	.	TGTGCCAGCAGCCTAGCGGGGCGGACAGATACGCAGTATTTT	CASSLAGRTDTQYF
TRBV27	TRBJ2-7	TRBD1	.	TGTGCCAGCAGTTGGGACAGGGACTACGAGCAGTACTTC	CASSWDRDYEQYF
TRBV5-6	TRBJ2-5	.	.	TGTGCCAGCAGCTGGAAAACTAGTAGGACCCAAGAGACCCAGTACTTC	CASSWKTSRTQETQYF
TRBV10-3	TRBJ2-1	TRBD1	.	TGTGCCATCAGGAAGGGGAACCGGGACAGCTCCTACAATGAGCAGTTCTTC	CAIRKGNRDSSYNEQFF
TRBV15	TRBJ2-2	TRBD1	.	TGTGCCACTAAGACAGGGGACGCGAACACCGGGGAGCTGTTTTTT	CATKTGDANTGELFF
TRBV27	TRBJ1-1	TRBD1	.	TGTGCCAGCAGCGACAGGGGGCGACTAGAAGCTTTCTTT	CASSDRGRLEAFF
TRBV5-1	TRBJ2-1	.	.	TGCGCCAGCAGGGGTCCAGCGAGCTACAATGAGCAGTTCTTC	CASRGPASYNEQFF
TRBV7-6	TRBJ2-7	TRBD2	.	TGTGCCAGCAGTCTGAGCGGGGGGGCCTTATTCTACGAGCAGTACTTC	CASSLSGGALFYEQYF
TRBV5-6	TRBJ2-2	.	.	TGTGCCAGCAGCTTGGCCGTAGGGGCCGGGGAGCTGTTTTTT	CASSLAVGAGELFF
TRBV27	TRBJ1-3	.	.	TGTGCCAGCAGTTTGCGCGGGGTAGGATCTGGAAACACCATATATTTT	CASSLRGVGSGNTIYF
TRBV5-1	TRBJ2-1	TRBD1	.	TGCGCCAGCAGCTCGACAGGGACCCATGAGCAGTTCTTC	CASSSTGTHEQFF
TRBV6-5	TRBJ2-7	TRBD1	.	TGTGCCAGCAGCCCGACAGGGAATCCCTACGAGCAGTACTTC	CASSPTGNPYEQYF
TRBV28	TRBJ2-1	TRBD1	.	TGTGCCAGCAGTACGACAGGGTTGACTGGCGGTCTCAGCTCCTACAATGAGCAGTTCTTC	CASSTTGLTGGLSSYNEQFF
TRBV28	TRBJ1-1	.	.	TGTGCCAGCAGTTTGGGGCAGGGAAGAGGTGGCACTGAAGCTTTCTTT	CASSLGQGRGGTEAFF
TRBV13	TRBJ2-2	.	.	TGTGCCAGCAGCTCCGACTATAACACCGGGGAGCTGTTTTTT	CASSSDYNTGELFF